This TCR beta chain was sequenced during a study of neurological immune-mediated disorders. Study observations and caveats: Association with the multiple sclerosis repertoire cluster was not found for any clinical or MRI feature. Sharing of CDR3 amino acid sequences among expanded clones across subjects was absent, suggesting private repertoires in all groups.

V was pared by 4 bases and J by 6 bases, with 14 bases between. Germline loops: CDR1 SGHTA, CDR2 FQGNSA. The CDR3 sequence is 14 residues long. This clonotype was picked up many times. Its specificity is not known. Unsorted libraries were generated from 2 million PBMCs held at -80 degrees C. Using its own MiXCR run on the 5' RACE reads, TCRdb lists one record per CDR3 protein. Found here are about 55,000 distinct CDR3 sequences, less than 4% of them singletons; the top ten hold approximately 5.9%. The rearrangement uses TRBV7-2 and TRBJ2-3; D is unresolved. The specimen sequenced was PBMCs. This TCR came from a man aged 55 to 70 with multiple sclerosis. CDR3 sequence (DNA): TGTGCCAGCAGCTCCTACACGCCTCGGGATACGCAGTATTTT. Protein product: CASSSYTPRDTQYF.